Below, 32 T cell receptor beta chains from the same sample are listed, as sequenced in a study of blood T cell repertoires in COVID-19. This table comes from immunoSEQ multiplex PCR, and its TCRdb copy is limited to in-frame clones, with some not included. The sample lists roughly 140,000 clones, roughly 80% occurring once. The sequencing sample was made of PBMCs or T cells enriched from blood (not recorded which). Receptors originate from a woman aged 18-35 years who had been exposed to COVID-19.

This rearrangement joins TRBV27 to TRBJ2-7; 13 bases fit TRBD2. Germline V gene sequence: CDR1 MNHEY, CDR2 SMNVEV (reference sequence). The CDR3 sequence is 15 residues long. V trimming: 4 bases; J trimming: 4 bases; junction bases outside the gene matches: 4. DNA of the CDR3: TGTGCCAGCAGTTCTCTGACTAGCGGGAGGTACGAGCAGTACTTC. Translation gives CASSSLTSGRYEQYF.

The CDR3 loop is CASSIEIADRVHNQPQHF. The CDR3, as DNA: TGTGCCAGTAGTATAGAAATAGCAGACAGGGTACACAATCAGCCCCAGCATTTT. The chain joins TRBV19 to TRBJ1-5; 7 bases are a match to TRBD1. The CDR3 runs to 18 residues. V dropped 0 bases and J dropped 3; count of bases not matched to a gene: 11. Germline V lookup: CDR1 LNHDA, CDR2 SQIVND (reference sequence).

J is TRBJ2-3 and V is TRBV3-1 (or the pseudogene TRBV3-2); 9 bases match TRBD1. Germline loops: CDR1 LGHDT, CDR2 YNNKEL (reference sequence). After removal of 4 bases from V and 0 bases from J, the junction contained 11 bases not matched to a gene. The CDR3 consists of 18 residues. CDR3 nucleotide sequence: TGTGCCAGCAGCCCCGGGACAGGGTACCATTTTAGCACAGATACGCAGTATTTT. Translation: CASSPGTGYHFSTDTQYF.

The rearrangement links TRBV11-2 to TRBJ2-2, with D uncertain. V dropped 1 base and J dropped 5 bases, with 5 bases sitting between them. Germline V CDR1 and CDR2: SGHAT, FQNNGV. CDR3 size: 13 residues. The CDR3 protein is CASSLGHTGELFF. In DNA form, the CDR3 reads TGTGCCAGCAGCTTAGGGCATACCGGGGAGCTGTTTTTT.

This chain links TRBV27 with TRBJ2-2, with D uncertain. The CDR3 length is 13 residues. Germline lookup yields CDR1 MNHEY and CDR2 SMNVEV (reference sequence). Between the trimmed V and J ends, which lost 3 bases and 3 bases, there was a span of 5 bases. In DNA form, the CDR3 reads TGTGCCAGCAGTTTTCGAGACACCGGGGAGCTGTTTTTT. It is translated as CASSFRDTGELFF.

The chain has TRBV7-8 and TRBJ1-2, with a tentative D call TRBD1 (6 bases). Germline V gene lookup returns CDR1 SGHVS and CDR2 FQNEAQ. Trimming pared 4 bases from V and 4 bases from J, leaving 19 bases between. The CDR3 totals 16 residues. The CDR3 region has the DNA TGTGCCAGCAGCTCCCGGTGGGGGGGGCGCCGCTATGGCTACACCTTC. It translates to CASSSRWGGRRYGYTF.

The chain is built from TRBV6-5 and TRBJ2-7; 8 bases are a match to TRBD1. Trimming cost V 4 bases and J 0 bases; bases outside gene matches: 2. The V gene's germline CDR1 is MNHEY and CDR2 SVGAGI. This CDR3 is built from 14 residues. CDR3 nucleotides: TGTGCCAGCAGTTGGGACAGGAGCTCCTACGAGCAGTACTTC. The encoded protein is CASSWDRSSYEQYF.

The chain employs TRBV2 and TRBJ1-5, with no clear D. Germline V gives CDR1 SNHLY, CDR2 FYNNEI. Trimming cost V 2 bases and J 2 bases, with 7 bases left between them. The CDR3 has 14 amino acids. CDR3 protein: CASSENQGNQPQHF. The CDR3 DNA reads as TGTGCCAGCAGTGAAAATCAGGGCAATCAGCCCCAGCATTTT. Drawing the rest from reference TRBV2 and TRBJ1-5, the complete variable domain is EPEVTQTPSHQVTQMGQEVILRCVPISNHLYFYWYRQILGQKVEFLVSFYNNEISEKSEIFDDQFSVERPDGSNFTLKIRSTKLEDSAMYFCASSENQGNQPQHFGDGTRLSIL.

The chain recombines TRBV5-6 with TRBJ2-7, with 10 nucleotides matching TRBD2. Trimming took 1 base from V and 2 from J; bases not matched to a gene: 3. The CDR3 contains 15 residues. Germline lookup yields CDR1 SGHDT and CDR2 YYEEEE. The CDR3 loop is CASSLLAGGPYEQYF. Here the CDR3 DNA reads TGTGCCAGCAGCTTGTTAGCGGGGGGCCCCTACGAGCAGTACTTC.

The chain links TRBV28 to TRBJ2-7; 11 nucleotides line up with TRBD2. Germline CDR1 MDHEN, CDR2 SYDVKM. The CDR3 has 15 amino acids. With 6 bases clipped from V and 4 bases from J, the junction kept 8 bases outside the gene matches. In DNA, the CDR3 is TGTGCCAGCAGGAAAACTAGCGGGAGAGTATACGAGCAGTACTTC. Translation gives CASRKTSGRVYEQYF. The variable domain in full, with the rest retrieved from reference TRBV28 and TRBJ2-7, is DVKVTQSSRYLVKRTGEKVFLECVQDMDHENMFWYRQDPGLGLRLIYFSYDVKMKEKGDIPEGYSVSREKKERFSLILESASTNQTSMYLCASRKTSGRVYEQYFGPGTRLTVT.

The chain uses TRBV9 and TRBJ2-7; D is perhaps TRBD1 (6 bases). This CDR3 region has 15 residues. The germline V gene has CDR1 SGDLS and CDR2 YYNGEE. V lost 0 bases and J lost 2, with 12 bases in between. DNA of the CDR3: TGTGCCAGCAGCGTAGCCCCCACAGGGACCTACGAGCAGTACTTC. Residues: CASSVAPTGTYEQYF.

V gene TRBV4-1 combines with J gene TRBJ2-7, with 9 nucleotides matching TRBD1. Trimming at V came to 2 bases and at J to 1 base, leaving 9 bases not matched to a gene. CDR3 length: 17 residues. In germline, CDR1 is MGHRA, CDR2 YSYEKL. CDR3 sequence: CASSQQKPGQGSYEQYF. As DNA, the CDR3 is TGCGCCAGCAGCCAACAGAAACCGGGACAGGGATCCTACGAGCAGTACTTC.

This sequence joins TRBV20-1 and TRBJ2-1; no clear D. The CDR3 covers 11 residues. The germline V gene encodes CDR1 DFQATT and CDR2 SNEGSKA (reference sequence). V was cut by 5 bases and J by 12 bases, with 14 bases left in between. CDR3 protein: CSAHRPPRQFF. CDR3 nucleotides: TGCAGTGCTCACAGACCCCCTCGGCAGTTCTTC.

The V gene is TRBV7-2, the J gene TRBJ2-1, with TRBD1 identical over 9 bases. Trimming removed 5 bases from V and 3 bases from J; junction bases left unmatched: 8. CDR1 is SGHTA, CDR2 FQGNSA, per germline. CDR3 length: 16 residues. The CDR3 DNA reads TGTGCCAGCAGCCTTCCCGGGACAGGGATCTACAATGAGCAGTTCTTC. Translated: CASSLPGTGIYNEQFF.

In this sample, this clone turned up once. V is TRBV5-1 and J is TRBJ1-1; D is perhaps TRBD1 (5 bases). V shed 0 bases and J shed 1 base, with 10 bases lying between them. The CDR3 runs 15 residues. Germline V gene lookup returns CDR1 SGHRS and CDR2 YFSETQ. The CDR3 sequence: CASSLGGGTNTEAFF. The DNA of the CDR3 is TGCGCCAGCAGCTTGGGGGGAGGGACGAACACTGAAGCTTTCTTT. The full variable domain, with the rest looked up from reference TRBV5-1 and TRBJ1-1, is KAGVTQTPRYLIKTRGQQVTLSCSPISGHRSVSWYQQTPGQGLQFLFEYFSETQRNKGNFPGRFSGRQFSNSRSEMNVSTLELGDSALYLCASSLGGGTNTEAFFGQGTRLTVV.

The V call is TRBV9, the J call TRBJ2-1; 7 bases agree with TRBD2. Trimming at V came to 4 bases and at J to 2 bases, leaving 3 bases not matched to a gene. The CDR3 has 14 residues. Germline V CDR1 and CDR2: SGDLS, YYNGEE. The CDR3, as DNA: TGTGCCAGCAGCTTGAGCGGGGCCTACAATGAGCAGTTCTTC. Its protein is CASSLSGAYNEQFF. Full variable domain (remainder filled in from reference TRBV9 and TRBJ2-1): DSGVTQTPKHLITATGQRVTLRCSPRSGDLSVYWYQQSLDQGLQFLIQYYNGEERAKGNILERFSAQQFPDLHSELNLSSLELGDSALYFCASSLSGAYNEQFFGPGTRLTVL.

The chain has TRBV30 and TRBJ2-2; maybe TRBD1 (5 bases). Germline CDR1 and CDR2: GTSNPN and SVGIG (reference sequence). Trimming removed 0 bases at V and 5 bases at J, with 13 bases between. The CDR3 totals 15 residues. The CDR3: CAWSVSDRGTGELFF. As DNA, the CDR3 is TGTGCCTGGAGTGTAAGTGACAGAGGTACCGGGGAGCTGTTTTTT. Full variable domain (remainder filled in from reference TRBV30 and TRBJ2-2): SQTIHQWPATLVQPVGSPLSLECTVEGTSNPNLYWYRQAAGRGLQLLFYSVGIGQISSEVPQNLSASRPQDRQFILSSKKLLLSDSGFYLCAWSVSDRGTGELFFGEGSRLTVL.

For this clone: Its ends do not fully match the called genes, so a read error is possible. V usage is TRBV2 and J usage is TRBJ2-7; 7 nucleotides match TRBD2. Germline assignment: CDR1 SNHLY and CDR2 FYNNEI. This CDR3 contains 15 residues. The DNA for the CDR3 is TGTGCCAGCAGGGAAGTAGCGGGTGCGCCCTACGAGCAGTACTTC. It translates to CASREVAGAPYEQYF.

This clone was observed once. The chain employs TRBV10-3 and TRBJ1-1; D unresolved. The ends were cut back, 0 bases at V and 1 base at J, with 6 bases in the middle. The CDR3 runs to 14 residues. CDR1 is ENHRY and CDR2 is SYGVKD in the germline V gene. In DNA form, the CDR3 reads TGTGCCATCAGTGAGTCAGGAGGGAACACTGAAGCTTTCTTT. Its translation is CAISESGGNTEAFF.

The V gene is TRBV18, the J gene TRBJ1-6; TRBD1 is a possible D gene (6 bases). Germline V gene data show CDR1 as KGHSH and CDR2 as LQKENI. The length of the CDR3 is 14 residues. Trimming removed 0 bases at V and 7 bases at J, with 7 bases between. This CDR3 is CASSPPGGNSPLHF. The CDR3 nucleotides read TGTGCCAGCTCACCACCAGGGGGAAATTCACCCCTCCACTTT.

The chain has TRBV15 and TRBJ1-2; D gene ambiguous. The germline V gene has CDR1 LNHNV and CDR2 YYDKDF (reference sequence). Between the trimmed V and J ends, which lost 0 bases and 4 bases, there was a span of 9 bases. The CDR3 length is 14 residues. The CDR3 protein is CATSRDDEGYGYTF. CDR3 sequence (DNA): TGTGCCACCAGCAGAGATGACGAGGGCTATGGCTACACCTTC.

V and J are TRBV5-1 and TRBJ2-3; TRBD2 matches at 12 bases. V shed 0 bases, J shed 3 bases, and the junction held 5 bases outside the gene matches. Germline CDR1 reads SGHRS; CDR2 reads YFSETQ. CDR3 length: 17 residues. The CDR3 DNA sequence: TGCGCCAGCAGCTTGGGGCTAGCGGGAGGGCCAACAGATACGCAGTATTTT. Amino acids: CASSLGLAGGPTDTQYF.

In its sample, this clone was seen once. The chain combines TRBV14 with TRBJ2-5, with D perhaps TRBD1 (6 bases). Trimming removed 1 base at V and 5 bases at J, with 14 bases between. The CDR3 is made up of 15 amino acids. CDR1 and CDR2 from the germline V gene are SGHDN and FVKESK. The CDR3: CASSQGFQGMETQYF. DNA for the CDR3: TGTGCCAGCAGCCAAGGCTTTCAGGGGATGGAGACCCAGTACTTC.

The V and J genes are TRBV13 and TRBJ2-3; TRBD2 might be the D (6 bases). Germline CDR1 PRHDT, CDR2 FYEKMQ (reference sequence). Trimming stripped 5 bases from V and 1 base from J, with 10 bases between. The CDR3 is 14 amino acids. CDR3 DNA: TGTGCCAGCAGCCCGGGGACTGGCACAGATACGCAGTATTTT. Its translation: CASSPGTGTDTQYF.

The genes are TRBV24-1 and TRBJ2-7, with 8 positions matching TRBD1. The CDR3 has 15 amino acids. Germline loops: CDR1 KGHDR, CDR2 SFDVKD. V lost 3 bases, J lost 2 bases, and 5 bases stayed unmatched. The CDR3 bases are TGTGCCACCAGTGATCCCGGGGACAGGCCCTACGAGCAGTACTTC. It codes for CATSDPGDRPYEQYF.

The rearrangement links TRBV21-1 to TRBJ2-1; the DNA was not used to check the table's D call, TRBD1. TRBV21-1 is recorded as a pseudogene. The CDR3 has 16 residues. The CDR3 DNA follows: TGTGCCAGCAGCAAAGTTTCAGGGGTCTCCTACAATGAGCAGTTCTTC. Translation: CASSKVSGVSYNEQFF.

This clone was seen a single time. The rearrangement links TRBV2 to TRBJ1-1; D may be TRBD1 (5 bases). Trimming shortened V by 11 bases and J by 6 bases, and 13 bases separated the two germline ends. Germline values: CDR1 SNHLY, CDR2 FYNNEI. The CDR3 is 11 residues long. The CDR3 reads CAETLGPEAFF. In DNA, the CDR3 is TGTGCCGAGACGTTGGGGCCTGAAGCTTTCTTT.

The chain links TRBV25-1 to TRBJ1-3; a weak D match, TRBD1 (5 bases). Germline lookup yields CDR1 MGHDK and CDR2 SYGVNS. The length of the CDR3 is 13 residues. The V end lost 6 bases, the J end lost 8 bases, and 14 bases lay between the germline ends. CDR3 region: CASSLTRGDTIYF. The CDR3 DNA sequence: TGTGCCAGCAGCCTGACTCGGGGGGACACCATATATTTT. Variable domain in full (rest from reference TRBV25-1 and TRBJ1-3): EADIYQTPRYLVIGTGKKITLECSQTMGHDKMYWYQQDPGMELHLIHYSYGVNSTEKGDLSSESTVSRIRTEHFPLTLESARPSHTSQYLCASSLTRGDTIYFGEGSWLTVV.

V and J are TRBV6-2 or TRBV6-3 and TRBJ2-1, with D perhaps matching TRBD2 (7 bases). CDR3 length: 15 amino acids. With 3 bases removed from V and 7 bases from J, the gap between germline ends came to 16 bases. Looked up from germline, CDR1 is MNHEY and CDR2 is SVGEGT. The DNA for the CDR3 is TGTGCCAGCAGTTATTCTAGCGAGGGGGGGAATGAGCAGTTCTTC. It is translated as CASSYSSEGGNEQFF.

The CDR3 DNA sequence: TGTGCCAGCAGTTTATTAACAGGGACCCAGCCCCAGCATTTT. Translated, it gives CASSLLTGTQPQHF. The chain uses TRBV28 and TRBJ1-5, with D maybe TRBD1 (6 bases). The CDR3 is 14 amino acids. Germline V lookup: CDR1 MDHEN, CDR2 SYDVKM. Trimming stripped 1 base from V and 7 bases from J, with 11 bases between.

This clone was seen a single time. The chain employs TRBV6-5 and TRBJ1-2, with D perhaps matching TRBD1 (5 bases). This CDR3 is built from 16 residues. Germline values: CDR1 MNHEY, CDR2 SVGAGI. V was trimmed by 4 bases and J by 4 bases, leaving 19 bases between them. CDR3 amino acids: CASSSLRAGQGYGYTF. The CDR3 bases are TGTGCCAGCAGTTCCCTGCGGGCGGGGCAGGGCTATGGCTACACCTTC.

The gene calls are TRBV28 and TRBJ2-5, with D perhaps TRBD2 (5 bases). Germline values: CDR1 MDHEN, CDR2 SYDVKM. V lost 10 bases and J lost 5, with 17 bases in between. The CDR3 runs to 13 residues. CDR3 region: CATRTPAAETQYF. Here the CDR3 DNA reads TGTGCCACCAGGACTCCAGCCGCGGAGACCCAGTACTTC. The full variable domain, completed using reference TRBV28 and TRBJ2-5, is DVKVTQSSRYLVKRTGEKVFLECVQDMDHENMFWYRQDPGLGLRLIYFSYDVKMKEKGDIPEGYSVSREKKERFSLILESASTNQTSMYLCATRTPAAETQYFGPGTRLLVL.